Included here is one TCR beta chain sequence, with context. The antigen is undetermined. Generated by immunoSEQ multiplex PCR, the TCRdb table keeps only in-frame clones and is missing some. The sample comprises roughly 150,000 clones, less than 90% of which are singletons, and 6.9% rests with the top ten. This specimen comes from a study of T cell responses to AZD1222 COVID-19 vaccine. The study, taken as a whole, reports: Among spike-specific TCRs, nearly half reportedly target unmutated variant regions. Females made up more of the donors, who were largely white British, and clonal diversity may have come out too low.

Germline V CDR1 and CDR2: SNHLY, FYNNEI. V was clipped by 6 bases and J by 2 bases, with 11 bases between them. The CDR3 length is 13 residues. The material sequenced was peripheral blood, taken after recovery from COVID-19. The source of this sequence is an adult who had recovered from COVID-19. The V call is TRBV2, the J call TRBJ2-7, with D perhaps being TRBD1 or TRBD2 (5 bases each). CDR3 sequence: CASRWDGTYEQYF. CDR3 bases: TGTGCCAGCAGGTGGGACGGAACCTACGAGCAGTACTTC. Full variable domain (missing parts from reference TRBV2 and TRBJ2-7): EPEVTQTPSHQVTQMGQEVILRCVPISNHLYFYWYRQILGQKVEFLVSFYNNEISEKSEIFDDQFSVERPDGSNFTLKIRSTKLEDSAMYFCASRWDGTYEQYFGPGTRLTVT.